Shown below are 30 T cell receptor beta chains from a single sample sequenced in a study of identical twins. One entry per CDR3 protein results from TCRdb running MiXCR on the 5' RACE reads. The sample shows about 240,000 distinct CDR3 sequences, roughly a tenth of them seen only once. Sequencing used memory T cells sorted from blood. The receptors here all came from a man aged 45 to 65 in good health.

This clonotype was found many times. The gene calls are TRBV2 and TRBJ2-2; D uncertain. CDR1 is SNHLY, CDR2 FYNNEI, per germline. There are 11 residues in the CDR3. V was pared by 10 bases and J by 6 bases, with 9 bases between. CDR3 loop: CATTRSGELFF. For the CDR3, the DNA is TGTGCCACTACCAGGTCCGGGGAGCTGTTTTTT.

The rearrangement links TRBV20-1 to TRBJ1-4; TRBD1 is a possible D gene (5 bases). The CDR3 consists of 13 residues. Germline CDR1 and CDR2: DFQATT and SNEGSKA (reference sequence). Trimming shortened V by 6 bases and J by 7 bases, and 15 bases separated the two germline ends. CDR3 region: CSAPWAGSEKLFF. The CDR3 bases are TGCAGTGCCCCATGGGCAGGGAGTGAAAAACTGTTTTTT.

This clonotype has a count of ten or more. J is TRBJ2-7 and V is TRBV3-1; D remains unclear. V lost 3 bases and J lost 5, with 14 bases in between. The germline CDR1 and CDR2 sequences are LGHDT and YNNKEL (reference sequence). The CDR3 is 14 amino acids. Here the CDR3 DNA reads TGTGCCAGCAGCCAGCTGGGGAAATACGACGAGCAGTACTTC. Amino acids: CASSQLGKYDEQYF.

This clonotype came up many times. The chain recombines TRBV5-4 with TRBJ2-5; 12 bases are shared with TRBD2. The CDR3 runs 16 residues. CDR1 SGHNT and CDR2 YYREEE come from the germline V gene (reference sequence). J lost 6 bases, V lost 2 bases, and 8 bases had no gene match. The DNA of the CDR3 is TGTGCCAGCAGCTTCGACCCGACTAGCGGGGGAAAGACCCAGTACTTC. This codes for CASSFDPTSGGKTQYF.

The rearrangement uses TRBV9 and TRBJ2-3; the D gene is possibly TRBD1 (5 bases). Trimming removed 5 bases from V and 0 bases from J, with 13 bases in between. The CDR3 loop spans 15 amino acids. Per germline, CDR1 SGDLS and CDR2 YYNGEE. The CDR3 is CASSAFGASTDTQYF. The CDR3 DNA is TGTGCCAGCAGTGCCTTTGGGGCCAGCACAGATACGCAGTATTTT.

This clonotype has more than one count but fewer than ten. CDR3 region: CASSLANNEQFF. CDR3 bases: TGTGCCAGCAGCTTAGCTAACAATGAGCAGTTCTTC. V usage is TRBV7-2 and J usage is TRBJ2-1; D gene uncertain. Trimming cost V 0 bases and J 5 bases, with 2 bases left between them. Germline lookup yields CDR1 SGHTA and CDR2 FQGNSA. The CDR3 totals 12 residues.

This chain uses TRBV20-1 with TRBJ2-7, with TRBD2 matching 10 bases. CDR1 and CDR2 (germline): DFQATT, SNEGSKA (reference sequence). Trimming at V came to 5 bases and at J to 1 base, leaving 5 bases not matched to a gene. CDR3 length: 14 amino acids. CDR3 DNA: TGCAGTGCTCGGGGTAGCGGGAGGTCCTACGAGCAGTACTTC. Its protein is CSARGSGRSYEQYF.

This clonotype came up many times. This sequence joins TRBV6-2 or TRBV6-3 and TRBJ2-1; 11 nucleotides agree with TRBD2. The ends lost 6 bases at V and 4 bases at J; junction bases unmatched: 8. Germline lookup yields CDR1 MNHEY and CDR2 SVGEGT. This CDR3 spans 16 amino acids. Here the CDR3 DNA reads TGTGCCAGCAGCATGGACATAGCGGGAGGGTACAATGAGCAGTTCTTC. This gives the protein CASSMDIAGGYNEQFF.

Of note for this clonotype: A much larger clonotype is one base distant, so this may be a read error. The chain combines TRBV19 with TRBJ1-1, with no clear D. CDR3 length equals 12 residues. Trimming removed 3 bases at V and 4 bases at J, with 6 bases between. Looked up from germline, CDR1 is LNHDA and CDR2 is SQIVND (reference sequence). CDR3 protein: CASSMVGTEAFF. CDR3 bases: TGTGCCAGTAGTATGGTGGGCACTGAAGCTTTCTTT.

This clonotype was seen only a few times. The chain combines TRBV7-9 with TRBJ2-1; D not certain. Germline CDR1 and CDR2: SEHNR and FQNEAQ (reference sequence). This CDR3 has 14 amino acids. The V end lost 2 bases, the J end lost 1 base, and 6 bases lay between the germline ends. The CDR3 nucleotides read TGTGCCAGCAGCTTAAGCACATCCTACAATGAGCAGTTCTTC. Protein product: CASSLSTSYNEQFF.

The chain is built from TRBV11-2 and TRBJ2-3; 7 bases are a match to TRBD2. CDR3 length: 16 amino acids. With V trimmed by 1 base and J by 8 bases, 12 bases remained unmatched. The germline CDR1 and CDR2 sequences are SGHAT and FQNNGV. DNA of the CDR3: TGTGCCAGCAGCTTAGGTCTCGCGGCTGGCGGGAGTACGCAGTATTTT. Translating it yields CASSLGLAAGGSTQYF.

This clonotype was found many times. V is TRBV15 and J is TRBJ2-1; D unclear. The germline CDR1 and CDR2 sequences are LNHNV and YYDKDF (reference sequence). The V end was cut by 1 base, the J end by 4 bases, with 5 bases between. This CDR3 has 13 residues. Here the CDR3 reads CATSRGSYNEQFF. The CDR3 nucleotides read TGTGCCACCAGCAGAGGATCGTACAATGAGCAGTTCTTC.

The rearrangement links TRBV28 to TRBJ2-2; D is undetermined. Trimming removed 3 bases from V and 2 bases from J, with 19 bases in between. Per germline, CDR1 MDHEN and CDR2 SYDVKM. The length of the CDR3 is 18 residues. CDR3: CASSLAGDLAGNTGELFF. CDR3 nucleotide sequence: TGTGCCAGCAGTTTGGCCGGTGACTTAGCCGGTAACACCGGGGAGCTGTTTTTT.

This clonotype has ten or more counts. This sequence joins TRBV20-1 and TRBJ2-5, with 7 positions matching TRBD2. V was pared by 4 bases and J by 5 bases, with 4 bases of the junction left unmatched. The CDR3 totals 12 residues. Germline CDR1 and CDR2: DFQATT and SNEGSKA (reference sequence). In DNA, the CDR3 is TGCAGTGCTACGACTAGCTTTGAGACCCAGTACTTC. Translated: CSATTSFETQYF.

The sample holds a few counts of this clonotype. The rearrangement joins TRBV20-1 to TRBJ1-3; D gene uncertain. CDR3 size: 15 residues. Trimming shortened V by 3 bases and J by 0 bases, and 12 bases separated the two germline ends. Germline V gene data show CDR1 as DFQATT and CDR2 as SNEGSKA (reference sequence). CDR3 in amino acids: CSARESGLSGNTIYF. The CDR3 nucleotides read TGCAGTGCTAGGGAGAGTGGACTCTCTGGAAACACCATATATTTT.

This sequence joins TRBV6-2 or TRBV6-3 and TRBJ1-4; unclear D gene. The ends were cut back, 6 bases at V and 6 bases at J, with 8 bases in the middle. Looked up from germline, CDR1 is MNHEY and CDR2 is SVGEGT. This CDR3 has 12 residues. The CDR3 sequence is CASSLTHEKLFF. CDR3 nucleotide sequence: TGTGCCAGCAGCCTCACCCATGAAAAACTGTTTTTT.

This clonotype was found many times. The chain is built from TRBV20-1 and TRBJ2-7; D is unresolved. The ends were cut back, 1 base at V and 1 base at J, with 8 bases in the middle. Germline-derived CDR1 and CDR2 are DFQATT and SNEGSKA (reference sequence). The CDR3 loop spans 13 amino acids. The CDR3 DNA follows: TGCAGTGCTAGAGGTGCCAAATCCTACGAGCAGTACTTC. As protein: CSARGAKSYEQYF.

There are a few counts of this clonotype. The chain combines TRBV12-3 or TRBV12-4 with TRBJ1-3; weak D call: TRBD1 (6 bases). The CDR3 is 19 amino acids. Trimming cost V 1 base and J 2 bases, with 21 bases left between them. For the CDR3, the DNA is TGTGCCAGCAGTTTAGGAGCCGTAGGGGGAACCGAACCTGGAAACACCATATATTTT. Amino acid sequence: CASSLGAVGGTEPGNTIYF.

Many counts were recorded for this clonotype. The V and J genes are TRBV12-3 or TRBV12-4 and TRBJ1-1; a weak D match, TRBD1 (5 bases). V was cut by 2 bases and J by 10 bases, with 20 bases left in between. The CDR3 contains 15 residues. CDR3 bases: TGTGCCAGCAGTTTAAGTGAGGGAGGGGCCACGGGAGCTTTCTTT. This translates into CASSLSEGGATGAFF.

This clonotype was counted only a few times. This sequence joins TRBV10-2 and TRBJ2-5, with D perhaps TRBD1 or TRBD2 (5 bases each). V shed 7 bases and J shed 8 bases, with 17 bases lying between them. Germline V gene lookup returns CDR1 WSHSY and CDR2 SAAADI. This CDR3 is built from 13 residues. CDR3: CASTTGGITTQYF. In nucleotides, the CDR3 is TGCGCCAGCACCACAGGAGGTATTACAACCCAGTACTTC.

This clonotype was seen repeatedly, ten times or more. The chain carries TRBV12-3 or TRBV12-4 and TRBJ1-6; no definite D call. V lost 8 bases, J lost 11 bases, and 13 bases lay in between. The CDR3 contains 12 residues. The CDR3 protein is CASPIRIPPLHF. As DNA, the CDR3 is TGTGCCAGCCCAATCCGGATCCCACCCCTCCACTTT.

The V call is TRBV5-1, the J call TRBJ2-5; a possible D gene is TRBD2 (7 bases). The CDR3 is 17 residues long. Germline assignment: CDR1 SGHRS and CDR2 YFSETQ. V lost 0 bases and J 0 bases, leaving 15 bases between the germline ends. CDR3 nucleotides: TGCGCCAGCAGCTTGGCCCCGAGGGGGGGCAACCAAGAGACCCAGTACTTC. This encodes CASSLAPRGGNQETQYF.

The rearrangement uses TRBV4-3 and TRBJ1-6; the D gene is possibly TRBD1 (6 bases). Germline CDR1 and CDR2: LGHNA and YSLEER. The CDR3 extends over 18 amino acids. The V and J ends lost 0 bases and 10 bases respectively, with 22 bases between them. The CDR3 nucleotides read TGCGCCAGCAGCCAAGAACTAACAGGGACCTATGCCGGGTCACCCCTCCACTTT. This sequence encodes CASSQELTGTYAGSPLHF.

This clonotype was recorded many times. CDR3: CASSLSRFFSGANVLTF. CDR3 in DNA: TGTGCCAGCAGCTTATCACGGTTCTTTTCTGGGGCCAACGTCCTGACTTTC. The chain is built from TRBV7-2 and TRBJ2-6; D call uncertain. The CDR3 covers 17 residues. Trimming removed 2 bases at V and 1 base at J, with 12 bases between. Germline lookup yields CDR1 SGHTA and CDR2 FQGNSA.

In its sample, this clonotype was seen a few times. The CDR3 loop is CSASIGRTPYEQYF. CDR3 bases: TGCAGTGCTAGCATCGGGAGGACCCCCTACGAGCAGTACTTC. The chain carries TRBV20-1 and TRBJ2-7, with TRBD2 identical over 7 bases. V gave up 3 bases and J gave up 2 bases; unmatched junction bases: 7. From germline, CDR1 is DFQATT and CDR2 SNEGSKA (reference sequence). The CDR3 covers 14 residues.

The chain couples TRBV23-1 to TRBJ2-3; no reliable D call. TRBV23-1 is given ORF status, its function remaining uncertain. The CDR3 is made up of 14 amino acids. V was shortened by 6 bases and J by 0 bases, with 10 bases between the two germline ends. The CDR3 DNA follows: TGCGCCAGCAGATTCAGTTTTAGCACAGATACGCAGTATTTT. It yields the protein CASRFSFSTDTQYF.

This clonotype was seen at least ten times. The chain joins TRBV11-2 to TRBJ2-7, with D possibly called TRBD1 or TRBD2 (9 bases each). The CDR3 loop spans 19 amino acids. Germline CDR1 is SGHAT and CDR2 is FQNNGV. Trimming took off 5 bases at V and 2 bases at J, with 28 bases between the two ends. The CDR3 bases are TGTGCCAGCAGCCCCGGGACAGGGAATCCTAGCGGGAACCCCTACGAGCAGTACTTC. It translates to CASSPGTGNPSGNPYEQYF.

Many counts were recorded for this clonotype. The V and J genes are TRBV9 and TRBJ1-1; D uncertain. Germline CDR1 is SGDLS and CDR2 is YYNGEE. V was cut by 7 bases and J by 0 bases, with 13 bases left in between. The CDR3 runs 14 residues. In DNA, the CDR3 is TGTGCCAGCGGGCAGATGGGTTTGAACACTGAAGCTTTCTTT. Its translation: CASGQMGLNTEAFF.

This chain connects TRBV11-2 to TRBJ2-7; D remains ambiguous. V was cut by 7 bases and J by 7 bases, with 11 bases left in between. The CDR3 consists of 11 residues. Germline V gene sequence: CDR1 SGHAT, CDR2 FQNNGV. CDR3 region: CASTHDGEQYF. In DNA form, the CDR3 reads TGTGCCAGCACCCACGACGGGGAGCAGTACTTC.

This chain uses TRBV6-2 or TRBV6-3 with TRBJ1-6; 9 nucleotides line up with TRBD1. CDR1 and CDR2 (germline): MNHEY, SVGEGT. The CDR3 consists of 15 residues. Unmatched junction bases numbered 8, after V lost 6 bases and J lost 8 bases. CDR3 loop: CASRPDRGMYSPLHF. The CDR3 DNA follows: TGTGCCAGCAGACCTGACAGGGGGATGTATTCACCCCTCCACTTT.